This T cell receptor (beta chain) comes out of a study of neurological immune-mediated disorders. This clonotype was found many times. The authors made cDNA by 5'RACE with 10-nucleotide random UMIs. TCRdb reprocessed the 5' RACE reads with MiXCR, giving one entry per CDR3 protein. The repertoire holds around 53,000 distinct CDR3 sequences, with around 4.4% as singletons. V was shortened by 0 bases and J by 0 bases, with 12 bases between the two germline ends. The CDR3 runs 15 residues. Germline loops: CDR1 DFQATT, CDR2 SNEGSKA (reference sequence). The clonotype comes from a man aged 45-65 years with multiple sclerosis. This rearrangement joins TRBV20-1 to TRBJ2-7; D possibly corresponds to TRBD1 (6 bases). Sequenced input: PBMCs. Here the CDR3 DNA reads TGCAGTGCTAGAGATAGAGGGGGTCCCTCCTACGAGCAGTACTTC. Its translation: CSARDRGGPSYEQYF.